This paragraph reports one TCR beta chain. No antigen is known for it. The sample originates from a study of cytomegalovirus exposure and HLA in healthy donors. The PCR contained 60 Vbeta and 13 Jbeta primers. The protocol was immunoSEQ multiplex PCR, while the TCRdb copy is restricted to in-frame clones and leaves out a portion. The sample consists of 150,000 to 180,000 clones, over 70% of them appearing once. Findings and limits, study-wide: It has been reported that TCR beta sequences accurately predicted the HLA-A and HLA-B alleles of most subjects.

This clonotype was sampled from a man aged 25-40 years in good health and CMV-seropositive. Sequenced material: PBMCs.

The CDR3 region has the DNA TGTGCCAGCAGCCCATGGACTAGCGGGACGACAGATACGCAGTATTTT. This codes for CASSPWTSGTTDTQYF. V gene TRBV9 combines with J gene TRBJ2-3; 12 nucleotides line up with TRBD2. The J segment lost 3 bases and the V segment lost 4 bases, leaving 6 bases of the junction unmatched. The CDR3 is 16 residues long. CDR1 and CDR2 (germline): SGDLS, YYNGEE.